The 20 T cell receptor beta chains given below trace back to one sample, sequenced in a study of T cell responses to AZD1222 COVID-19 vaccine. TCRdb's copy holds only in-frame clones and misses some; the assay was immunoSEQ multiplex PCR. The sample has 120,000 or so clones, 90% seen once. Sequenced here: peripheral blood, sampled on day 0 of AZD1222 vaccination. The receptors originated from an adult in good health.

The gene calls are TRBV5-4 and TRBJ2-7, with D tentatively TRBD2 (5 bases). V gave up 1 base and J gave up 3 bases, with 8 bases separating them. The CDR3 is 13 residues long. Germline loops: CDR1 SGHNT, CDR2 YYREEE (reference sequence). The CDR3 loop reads CASSLTGDYEQYF. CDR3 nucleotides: TGTGCCAGCAGCTTGACCGGGGACTACGAGCAGTACTTC.

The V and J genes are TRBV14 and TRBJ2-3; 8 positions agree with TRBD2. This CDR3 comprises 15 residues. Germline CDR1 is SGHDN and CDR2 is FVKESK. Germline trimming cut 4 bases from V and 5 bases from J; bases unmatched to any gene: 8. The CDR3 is CASSRDSGIVDTQYF. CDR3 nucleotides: TGTGCCAGCAGCCGAGATAGCGGGATTGTAGATACGCAGTATTTT.

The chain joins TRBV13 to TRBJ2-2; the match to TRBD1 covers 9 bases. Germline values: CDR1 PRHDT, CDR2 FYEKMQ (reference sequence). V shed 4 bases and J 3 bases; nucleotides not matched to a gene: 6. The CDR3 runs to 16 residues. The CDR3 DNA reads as TGTGCCAGCAGCTCGCCGGGACAGGGTCACACCGGGGAGCTGTTTTTT. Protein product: CASSSPGQGHTGELFF.

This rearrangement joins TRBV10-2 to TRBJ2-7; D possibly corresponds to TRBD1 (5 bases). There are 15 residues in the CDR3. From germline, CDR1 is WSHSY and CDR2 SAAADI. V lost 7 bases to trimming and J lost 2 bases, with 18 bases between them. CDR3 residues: CASTGQEVMAYEQYF. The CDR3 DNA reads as TGCGCCAGCACTGGACAAGAGGTAATGGCCTACGAGCAGTACTTC.

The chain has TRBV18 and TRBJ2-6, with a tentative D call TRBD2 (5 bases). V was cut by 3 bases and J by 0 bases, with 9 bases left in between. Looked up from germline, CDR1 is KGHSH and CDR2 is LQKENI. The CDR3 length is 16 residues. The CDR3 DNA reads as TGTGCCAGCTCACCCGGACTGTCCTCTGGGGCCAACGTCCTGACTTTC. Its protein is CASSPGLSSGANVLTF.

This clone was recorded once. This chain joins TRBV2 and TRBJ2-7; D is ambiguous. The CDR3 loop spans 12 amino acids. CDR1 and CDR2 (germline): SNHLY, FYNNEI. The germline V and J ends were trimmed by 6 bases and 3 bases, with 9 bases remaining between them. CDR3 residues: CASRNDRYEQYF. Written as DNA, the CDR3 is TGTGCCAGCAGGAACGACCGCTACGAGCAGTACTTC. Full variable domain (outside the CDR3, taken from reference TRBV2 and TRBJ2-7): EPEVTQTPSHQVTQMGQEVILRCVPISNHLYFYWYRQILGQKVEFLVSFYNNEISEKSEIFDDQFSVERPDGSNFTLKIRSTKLEDSAMYFCASRNDRYEQYFGPGTRLTVT.

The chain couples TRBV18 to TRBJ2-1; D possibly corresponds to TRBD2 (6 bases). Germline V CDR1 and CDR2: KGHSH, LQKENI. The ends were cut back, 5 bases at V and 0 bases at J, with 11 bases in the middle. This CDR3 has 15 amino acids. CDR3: CASSAMEGSYNEQFF. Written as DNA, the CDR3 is TGTGCCAGCTCAGCAATGGAGGGCTCCTACAATGAGCAGTTCTTC. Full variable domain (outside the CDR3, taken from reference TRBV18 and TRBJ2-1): NAGVMQNPRHLVRRRGQEARLRCSPMKGHSHVYWYRQLPEEGLKFMVYLQKENIIDESGMPKERFSAEFPKEGPSILRIQQVVRGDSAAYFCASSAMEGSYNEQFFGPGTRLTVL.

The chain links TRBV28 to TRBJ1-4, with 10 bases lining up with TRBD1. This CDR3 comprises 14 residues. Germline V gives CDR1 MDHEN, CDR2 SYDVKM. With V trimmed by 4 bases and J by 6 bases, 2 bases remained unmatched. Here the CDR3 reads CASSSDRGHEKLFF. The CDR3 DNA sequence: TGTGCCAGCAGTTCCGACAGGGGGCATGAAAAACTGTTTTTT. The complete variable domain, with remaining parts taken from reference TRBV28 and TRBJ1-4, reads DVKVTQSSRYLVKRTGEKVFLECVQDMDHENMFWYRQDPGLGLRLIYFSYDVKMKEKGDIPEGYSVSREKKERFSLILESASTNQTSMYLCASSSDRGHEKLFFGSGTQLSVL.

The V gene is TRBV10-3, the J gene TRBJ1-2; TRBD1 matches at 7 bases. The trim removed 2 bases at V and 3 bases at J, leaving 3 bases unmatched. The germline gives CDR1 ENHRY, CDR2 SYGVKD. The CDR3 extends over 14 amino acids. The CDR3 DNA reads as TGTGCCATCAGTGAGCGACAGGGTCACTATGGCTACACCTTC. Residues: CAISERQGHYGYTF.

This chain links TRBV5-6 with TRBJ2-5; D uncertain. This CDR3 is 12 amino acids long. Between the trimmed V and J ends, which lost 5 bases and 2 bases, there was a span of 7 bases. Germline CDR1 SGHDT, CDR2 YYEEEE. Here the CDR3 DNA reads TGTGCCAGCAGTACAACTCAAGAGACCCAGTACTTC. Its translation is CASSTTQETQYF. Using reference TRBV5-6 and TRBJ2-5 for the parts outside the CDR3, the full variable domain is DAGVTQSPTHLIKTRGQQVTLRCSPKSGHDTVSWYQQALGQGPQFIFQYYEEEERQRGNFPDRFSGHQFPNYSSELNVNALLLGDSALYLCASSTTQETQYFGPGTRLLVL.

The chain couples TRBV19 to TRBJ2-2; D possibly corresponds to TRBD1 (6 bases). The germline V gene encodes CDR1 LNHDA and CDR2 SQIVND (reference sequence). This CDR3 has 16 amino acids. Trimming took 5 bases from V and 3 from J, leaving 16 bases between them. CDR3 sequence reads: CASSSYRAPDTGELFF. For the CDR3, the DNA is TGTGCCAGTAGTTCTTACAGGGCGCCAGACACCGGGGAGCTGTTTTTT.

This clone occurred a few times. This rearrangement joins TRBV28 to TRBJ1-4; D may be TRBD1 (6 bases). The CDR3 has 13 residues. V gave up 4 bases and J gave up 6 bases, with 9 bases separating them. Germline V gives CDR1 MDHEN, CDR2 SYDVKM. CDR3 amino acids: CASSSGGDEKLFF. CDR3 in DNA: TGTGCCAGCAGTTCGGGGGGCGATGAAAAACTGTTTTTT. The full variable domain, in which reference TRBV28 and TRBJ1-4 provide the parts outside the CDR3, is DVKVTQSSRYLVKRTGEKVFLECVQDMDHENMFWYRQDPGLGLRLIYFSYDVKMKEKGDIPEGYSVSREKKERFSLILESASTNQTSMYLCASSSGGDEKLFFGSGTQLSVL.

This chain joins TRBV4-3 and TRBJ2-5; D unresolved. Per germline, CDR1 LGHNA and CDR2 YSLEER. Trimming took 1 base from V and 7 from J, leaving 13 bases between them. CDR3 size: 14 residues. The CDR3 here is CASSQGNAPGTQYF. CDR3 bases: TGCGCCAGCAGCCAAGGGAACGCCCCGGGGACCCAGTACTTC.

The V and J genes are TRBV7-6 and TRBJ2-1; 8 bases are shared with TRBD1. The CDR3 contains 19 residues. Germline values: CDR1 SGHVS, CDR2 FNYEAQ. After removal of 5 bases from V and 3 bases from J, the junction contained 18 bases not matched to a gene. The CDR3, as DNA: TGTGCCAGCAGCCCAGGACAGGGACTGAGGGGGAGTATCTACAATGAGCAGTTCTTC. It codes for CASSPGQGLRGSIYNEQFF.

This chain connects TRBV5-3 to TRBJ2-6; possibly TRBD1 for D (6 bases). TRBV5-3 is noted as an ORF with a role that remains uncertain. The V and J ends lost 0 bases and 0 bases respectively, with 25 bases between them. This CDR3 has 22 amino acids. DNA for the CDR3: TGTGCCAGAAGCTTGGAAGTTATGTACGACAGGATGAACCTCTCTGGGGCCAACGTCCTGACTTTC. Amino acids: CARSLEVMYDRMNLSGANVLTF.

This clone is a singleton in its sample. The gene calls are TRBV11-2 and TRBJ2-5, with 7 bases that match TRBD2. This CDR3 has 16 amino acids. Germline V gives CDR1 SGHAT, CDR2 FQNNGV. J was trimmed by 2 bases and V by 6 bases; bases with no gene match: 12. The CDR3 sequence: CASRGLPSGRQETQYF. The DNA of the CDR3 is TGTGCCAGCAGGGGCCTTCCTAGCGGACGACAAGAGACCCAGTACTTC.

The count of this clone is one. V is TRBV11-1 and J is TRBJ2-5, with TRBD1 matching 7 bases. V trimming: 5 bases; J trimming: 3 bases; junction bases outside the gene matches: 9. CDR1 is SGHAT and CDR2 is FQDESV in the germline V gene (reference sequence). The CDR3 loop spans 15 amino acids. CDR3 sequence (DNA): TGTGCCAGCAGCAAGACAGGGACCTCAAAAGAGACCCAGTACTTC. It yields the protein CASSKTGTSKETQYF.

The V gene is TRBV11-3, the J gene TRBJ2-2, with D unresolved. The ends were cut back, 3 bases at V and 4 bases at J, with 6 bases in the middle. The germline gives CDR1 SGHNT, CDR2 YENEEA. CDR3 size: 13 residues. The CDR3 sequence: CASSFDATGELFF. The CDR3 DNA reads TGTGCCAGCAGCTTCGACGCCACCGGGGAGCTGTTTTTT. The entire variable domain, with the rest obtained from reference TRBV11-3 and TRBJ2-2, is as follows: EAGVVQSPRYKIIEKKQPVAFWCNPISGHNTLYWYLQNLGQGPELLIRYENEEAVDDSQLPKDRFSAERLKGVDSTLKIQPAELGDSAVYLCASSFDATGELFFGEGSRLTVL.

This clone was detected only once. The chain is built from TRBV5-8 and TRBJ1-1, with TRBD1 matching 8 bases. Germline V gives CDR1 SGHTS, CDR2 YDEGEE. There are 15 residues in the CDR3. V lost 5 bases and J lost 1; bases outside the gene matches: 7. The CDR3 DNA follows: TGTGCCAGCAGTGGGGGGGACAGGAGGAACACTGAAGCTTTCTTT. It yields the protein CASSGGDRRNTEAFF. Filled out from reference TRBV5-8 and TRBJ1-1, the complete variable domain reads EAGVTQSPTHLIKTRGQQATLRCSPISGHTSVYWYQQALGLGLQFLLWYDEGEERNRGNFPPRFSGRQFPNYSSELNVNALELEDSALYLCASSGGDRRNTEAFFGQGTRLTVV.

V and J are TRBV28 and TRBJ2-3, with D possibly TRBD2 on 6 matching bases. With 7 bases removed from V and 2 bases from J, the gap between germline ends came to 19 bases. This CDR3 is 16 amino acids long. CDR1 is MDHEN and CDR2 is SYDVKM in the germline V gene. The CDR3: CASMLTGTAYTDTQYF. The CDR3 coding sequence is TGTGCCAGCATGCTAACCGGGACTGCCTACACAGATACGCAGTATTTT.